These T cell receptor beta chains were read from a single sample in a study of shared clonotypes between healthy human individuals. Sequenced by immunoSEQ multiplex PCR; TCRdb stores in-frame clones only, minus some. This sample has about 2 million clones; just under 95% occur once, and the top ten carry 1.2%. The specimen sequenced was naive CD8+ T cells sorted from blood. These TCRs come from a man between 18 and 29 years old in good health. CDR3s leave out the opening cysteine and the closing phenylalanine or tryptophan.

j_call: TRBJ2-7; v_call: TRBV15; cdr3_aa: ATSRPDRGTYEQY
j_call: TRBJ1-2; v_call: TRBV6-6; cdr3_aa: ASSDGGYT
j_call: TRBJ2-7; v_call: TRBV27; cdr3_aa: ASSLGSEQY
j_call: TRBJ2-5; v_call: TRBV11-2; cdr3_aa: ASSLPGIQTQY
j_call: TRBJ2-2; v_call: TRBV27; cdr3_aa: ASSLNTAPYPGELF
j_call: TRBJ2-1; v_call: TRBV28; cdr3_aa: ASSLSQGYNEQF
j_call: TRBJ2-5; v_call: TRBV7-8; cdr3_aa: ASRHTSGSRSGGETQY
j_call: TRBJ1-1; v_call: TRBV7-9; cdr3_aa: ASSLLSRGITEAF
j_call: TRBJ2-1; v_call: TRBV2; cdr3_aa: ASSTPGGAGSYSYNEQF
j_call: TRBJ2-1; v_call: TRBV7-9; cdr3_aa: ASSRASNEQF
j_call: TRBJ2-1; v_call: TRBV4-3; cdr3_aa: ASSQGGSYNEQF